The T cell receptor (beta chain) under discussion was sequenced for a study of post-analysis software for immune sequencing data. The overall study: Relapsing-remitting, secondary progressive and progressive-relapsing forms of multiple sclerosis all featured among disease courses.

This clonotype has more than one count but fewer than ten. Its specificity is unknown. This CDR3 contains 14 residues. V shed 5 bases and J shed 2 bases, with 12 bases lying between them. In germline, CDR1 is SGHKS, CDR2 YYEKEE (reference sequence). Unique molecular identifiers tagged the TCR beta cDNA libraries. TCRdb reprocessed the PCR reads with MiXCR, giving one entry per CDR3 protein. The sample carries roughly 600,000 distinct CDR3 sequences, around 40% recorded once. Notes on the study in general: Controls showed lower frequencies than patients for four to six TRBV segments, and TRBV5-6, TRBV5-1 and TRBV20-1 were among these. Relative to controls, patients with multiple sclerosis showed significantly lower normalized Chao1 diversity.

The receptor was isolated from a girl under 18 with multiple sclerosis. The specimen sequenced was blood. This chain joins TRBV5-5 and TRBJ2-3, with D hard to call. CDR3 residues: CASRAGGITDTQYF. CDR3 DNA sequence: TGTGCCAGCAGGGCTGGCGGAATCACAGATACGCAGTATTTT.